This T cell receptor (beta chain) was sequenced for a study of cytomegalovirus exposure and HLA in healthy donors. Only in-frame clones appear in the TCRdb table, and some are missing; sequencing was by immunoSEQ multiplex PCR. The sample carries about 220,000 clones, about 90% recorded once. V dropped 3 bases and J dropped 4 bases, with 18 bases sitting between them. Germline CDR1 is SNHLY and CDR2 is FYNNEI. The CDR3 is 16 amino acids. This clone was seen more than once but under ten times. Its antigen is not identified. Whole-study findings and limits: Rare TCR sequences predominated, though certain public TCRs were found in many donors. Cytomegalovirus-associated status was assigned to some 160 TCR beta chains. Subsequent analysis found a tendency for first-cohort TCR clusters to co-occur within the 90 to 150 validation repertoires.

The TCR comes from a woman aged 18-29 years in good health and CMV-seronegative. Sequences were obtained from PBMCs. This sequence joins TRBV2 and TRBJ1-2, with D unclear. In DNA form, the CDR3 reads TGTGCCAGCAGTGATACGTTGGCAGGCGACCCCTATGGCTACACCTTC. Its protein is CASSDTLAGDPYGYTF.